One sample yielded the 21 T cell receptor beta chains listed below, sequenced in a study of T-cell memory formation after mild COVID-19. TCRdb reprocessed the 5' RACE reads with MiXCR, giving one entry per CDR3 protein. The table lists hundreds of thousands of distinct CDR3 sequences, under 25% of them singletons. Sequencing input: PBMCs or a T cell subset sorted from them (not recorded which). These receptors all come from a man aged 18 to 30 who had mild COVID-19 (a few samples of this study predate the infection). Cell type and time point are not known.

This clonotype has a handful of counts. The V call is TRBV7-9, the J call TRBJ1-1; no definite D call. Trimming took off 3 bases at V and 0 bases at J, with 11 bases between the two ends. The CDR3 totals 15 residues. Germline V gene data show CDR1 as SEHNR and CDR2 as FQNEAQ (reference sequence). CDR3 sequence reads: CASSFYRVMNTEAFF. DNA of the CDR3: TGTGCCAGCAGCTTTTACCGGGTGATGAACACTGAAGCTTTCTTT.

The sample holds many counts of this clonotype. The chain employs TRBV2 and TRBJ2-3; unclear D gene. The CDR3 runs 15 residues. CDR1 is SNHLY and CDR2 is FYNNEI in the germline V gene. Trimming removed 5 bases at V and 2 bases at J, with 14 bases between. CDR3 residues: CASSTETPLTDTQYF. Here the CDR3 DNA reads TGTGCCAGCAGTACGGAAACTCCCCTCACAGATACGCAGTATTTT.

The J gene is TRBJ1-3, the V gene TRBV20-1; D uncertain. CDR3 length: 13 amino acids. CDR1 is DFQATT, CDR2 SNEGSKA, per germline (reference sequence). The V and J ends lost 6 bases and 0 bases respectively, with 9 bases between them. The CDR3 spells CSAAQDSGNTIYF. In DNA form, the CDR3 reads TGCAGTGCGGCCCAGGACTCTGGAAACACCATATATTTT.

The V and J genes are TRBV7-7 and TRBJ2-1; D not certain. The germline V gene encodes CDR1 SSHAT and CDR2 FNYEAQ (reference sequence). The length of the CDR3 is 12 residues. Deletions cut 5 bases from V and 10 bases from J, with 12 bases between. CDR3 DNA sequence: TGTGCCAGCAGCCTGACCCTGGGGGAGCAGTTCTTC. It codes for CASSLTLGEQFF.

This clonotype was counted a few times. The V call is TRBV4-1, the J call TRBJ2-2; D might be TRBD1 or TRBD2, each matching 5 bases. The length of the CDR3 is 12 residues. The V gene's germline CDR1 is MGHRA and CDR2 YSYEKL. V lost 6 bases, J lost 7 bases, and 9 bases lay in between. CDR3 amino acids: CASRRGDGELFF. CDR3 nucleotide sequence: TGCGCCAGCAGGAGAGGGGACGGGGAGCTGTTTTTT.

The chain couples TRBV12-5 to TRBJ1-5; the D is unclear. V dropped 1 base and J dropped 2 bases, with 12 bases sitting between them. Germline V gene sequence: CDR1 LGHNT, CDR2 FRNRAP. The CDR3 has 16 amino acids. As DNA, the CDR3 is TGTGCTAGTGGTTTGGGACAATATGGGGGCAATCAGCCCCAGCATTTT. The encoded protein is CASGLGQYGGNQPQHF.

This chain joins TRBV9 and TRBJ2-5; TRBD2 matches 9 bases. CDR1 is SGDLS, CDR2 YYNGEE, per germline. The V segment lost 7 bases and the J segment 5 bases; nucleotides outside the gene matches: 9. The CDR3 contains 14 residues. In DNA, the CDR3 is TGTGCCAGCTCGAGAGCGGGGGGTTCGGAGACCCAGTACTTC. Protein sequence: CASSRAGGSETQYF.

This clonotype came up once. This sequence may be a read error, since a much larger clone differs from it by one base. The chain carries TRBV6-5 and TRBJ1-5; the match to TRBD1 covers 8 bases. The CDR3 extends over 13 amino acids. The V gene's germline CDR1 is MNHEY and CDR2 SVGAGI. CDR3 residues: CASSFDRGQLQHF. CDR3 bases: TGTGCCAGCAGTTTCGACAGGGGCCAGCTCCAGCATTTT.

This clonotype was seen ten or more times. This chain connects TRBV12-3 or TRBV12-4 to TRBJ2-1, with 7 bases identical to TRBD1. This CDR3 comprises 16 residues. Losses at the gene ends were 4 bases for V and 8 bases for J; bases not matched to a gene: 14. CDR3 DNA sequence: TGTGCCAGCAGTTCCCCCGACAGGGTTCCATGGTATGAGCAGTTCTTC. As protein: CASSSPDRVPWYEQFF.

This sequence joins TRBV9 and TRBJ1-4; D is ambiguous. CDR3 length: 13 residues. The germline V and J ends were trimmed by 2 bases and 7 bases, with 9 bases remaining between them. Germline assignment: CDR1 SGDLS and CDR2 YYNGEE. The CDR3 region is CASSVNEVEKLFF. Written as DNA, the CDR3 is TGTGCCAGCAGCGTCAATGAGGTTGAAAAACTGTTTTTT.

This clonotype showed up just a few times. The chain links TRBV6-5 to TRBJ1-3; D uncertain. The CDR3 is 13 amino acids. Germline V gene lookup returns CDR1 MNHEY and CDR2 SVGAGI. The V gene lost 5 bases and the J gene lost 0 bases, with 5 bases spanning the gap. The CDR3 sequence is CASSTDSGNTIYF. In DNA, the CDR3 is TGTGCCAGCAGTACCGACTCTGGAAACACCATATATTTT.

The chain uses TRBV4-1 and TRBJ1-5; a weak D match, TRBD1 (6 bases). Germline CDR1 MGHRA, CDR2 YSYEKL. The V gene lost 5 bases and the J gene lost 5 bases, with 13 bases spanning the gap. There are 14 residues in the CDR3. The CDR3 nucleotides read TGCGCCAGCAGCGTACGGGACATCGATCAGCCCCAGCATTTT. This codes for CASSVRDIDQPQHF.

This clonotype turned up a few times. The chain joins TRBV7-2 to TRBJ2-5; D is perhaps TRBD1 or TRBD2 (5 bases each). Germline V gene data show CDR1 as SGHTA and CDR2 as FQGNSA. V was trimmed by 5 bases and J by 6 bases, leaving 19 bases between them. The CDR3 has 15 amino acids. The CDR3 bases are TGTGCCAGCAGCCTGGGGACCCCCCCGGGGAAGACCCAGTACTTC. Translated, it gives CASSLGTPPGKTQYF.

This clonotype was counted a few times. This chain connects TRBV6-2 or TRBV6-3 to TRBJ1-2, with D perhaps TRBD1 (6 bases). This CDR3 has 12 amino acids. V was trimmed by 7 bases and J by 8 bases, leaving 14 bases between them. Germline V CDR1 and CDR2: MNHEY, SVGEGT. The CDR3 sequence is CASNPTGRGYTF. CDR3 DNA: TGTGCCAGCAACCCCACAGGGAGAGGCTACACCTTC.

V and J are TRBV4-3 and TRBJ2-5; 7 bases line up with TRBD2. The V gene's germline CDR1 is LGHNA and CDR2 YSLEER. This CDR3 has 15 amino acids. Germline trimming cut 3 bases from V and 5 bases from J; bases unmatched to any gene: 9. The CDR3 bases are TGCGCCAGCAGCCAGGAGGTAGCGGGTCGGGAGACCCAGTACTTC. Translated, it gives CASSQEVAGRETQYF.

V is TRBV9 and J is TRBJ1-1, with D possibly TRBD1 on 6 matching bases. The CDR3 totals 13 residues. Germline CDR1 SGDLS, CDR2 YYNGEE. The V end was cut by 1 base, the J end by 3 bases, with 7 bases between. The CDR3: CASSVRGDTEAFF. The CDR3 DNA sequence: TGTGCCAGCAGCGTAAGGGGGGACACTGAAGCTTTCTTT.

This chain joins TRBV6-5 and TRBJ2-2; D might be TRBD1 (6 bases). The CDR3 is made up of 16 amino acids. V dropped 0 bases and J dropped 4 bases, with 12 bases sitting between them. Germline lookup yields CDR1 MNHEY and CDR2 SVGAGI. Here the CDR3 DNA reads TGTGCCAGCAGTTACTCGCTCAGGGGTCTCACCGGGGAGCTGTTTTTT. Translated: CASSYSLRGLTGELFF.

This clonotype was seen a handful of times. The CDR3 is CAISESGTVSPLHF. The CDR3 DNA sequence: TGTGCCATCAGTGAGTCCGGGACGGTCTCACCCCTCCACTTT. This chain joins TRBV10-3 and TRBJ1-6; tentatively, D is TRBD1 (5 bases). The CDR3 consists of 14 residues. V lost 0 bases to trimming and J lost 10 bases, with 10 bases between them. Germline V gene data show CDR1 as ENHRY and CDR2 as SYGVKD.

The table lists this clonotype with a few counts. CDR3 in DNA: TGTGCCAGCTCACCTACTAAGGGGAATTTTCTTTACGAGCAGTACTTC. It translates to CASSPTKGNFLYEQYF. The chain is built from TRBV18 and TRBJ2-7, with a weak D call TRBD1 (5 bases). V lost 3 bases and J 4 bases, leaving 19 bases between the germline ends. The CDR3 loop spans 16 amino acids. Per the germline V gene, CDR1 is KGHSH and CDR2 is LQKENI.

V gene TRBV12-3 or TRBV12-4 combines with J gene TRBJ2-2, with TRBD1 matching 8 bases. Germline trimming cut 5 bases from V and 3 bases from J; bases unmatched to any gene: 8. The CDR3 runs 16 residues. The CDR3 reads CASSPSGTGDTGELFF. CDR3 bases: TGTGCCAGCAGTCCCTCCGGGACAGGAGACACCGGGGAGCTGTTTTTT.

This clonotype was seen more than once but under ten times. In DNA, the CDR3 is TGTGCCAGCAGGAGGACGCAAAGCTCCTACAATGAGCAGTTCTTC. This sequence encodes CASRRTQSSYNEQFF. J is TRBJ2-1 and V is TRBV7-2, with unresolved D. V lost 6 bases and J 0 bases, leaving 12 bases between the germline ends. The CDR3 length is 15 residues. In germline, CDR1 is SGHTA, CDR2 FQGNSA.